The 28 T cell receptor beta chains listed next were all sequenced from one sample in a study of blood T cells in healthy people across ages. PCR was performed a second time for 7 to 11 cycles using a sample-barcoded 5' primer and a J-beta primer mix. Each CDR3 protein gets one entry after TCRdb re-called the 5' RACE reads with MiXCR. The sample has about 1,500,000 distinct CDR3 sequences, approximately 42% seen once. The sequencing input was blood. Receptor source: a woman younger than 30 in good health.

The chain combines TRBV7-8 with TRBJ1-1; possible D gene TRBD1, 6 bases. V gave up 5 bases and J gave up 0 bases, with 13 bases separating them. CDR3 length: 15 residues. Germline V gene data show CDR1 as SGHVS and CDR2 as FQNEAQ. CDR3 in amino acids: CASSRAGEVNTEAFF. DNA for the CDR3: TGTGCCAGCAGCAGAGCAGGGGAAGTGAACACTGAAGCTTTCTTT.

This clonotype came up many times. V is TRBV4-1 and J is TRBJ2-7; 10 bases line up with TRBD2. The CDR3 has 15 amino acids. The germline V gene has CDR1 MGHRA and CDR2 YSYEKL. V lost 4 bases, J lost 2 bases, and 5 bases stayed unmatched. The CDR3 protein is CASSPPGLATYEQYF. CDR3 coding DNA: TGCGCCAGCAGCCCGCCGGGACTAGCGACCTACGAGCAGTACTTC.

J is TRBJ2-3 and V is TRBV9; D is possibly TRBD2 (6 bases). Between the trimmed V and J ends, which lost 7 bases and 0 bases, there was a span of 15 bases. The CDR3 totals 15 residues. The germline V gene encodes CDR1 SGDLS and CDR2 YYNGEE. The CDR3: CASRAGTLSTDTQYF. Here the CDR3 DNA reads TGTGCCAGCCGCGCCGGGACTCTCAGCACAGATACGCAGTATTTT.

The genes are TRBV5-1 and TRBJ2-3, with 13 bases fitting TRBD2. The CDR3 runs to 17 residues. The junction had 7 bases not matched to a gene; V was cut back by 4 bases and J by 2 bases. Per the germline V gene, CDR1 is SGHRS and CDR2 is YFSETQ. The chain's CDR3 is CASSTGLAGASTDTQYF. The CDR3 nucleotides are TGCGCCAGCAGCACCGGACTAGCGGGGGCCTCCACAGATACGCAGTATTTT.

The DNA of the CDR3 is TGTGCCAGCTTCGCAGGAGGGAGGGGGAATGAGCAGTTCTTC. Protein product: CASFAGGRGNEQFF. The chain uses TRBV6-5 and TRBJ2-1; possibly TRBD2 for D (7 bases). The germline V and J ends were trimmed by 8 bases and 7 bases, with 18 bases remaining between them. This CDR3 is built from 14 residues. Looked up from germline, CDR1 is MNHEY and CDR2 is SVGAGI.

This clonotype has a single count. The chain combines TRBV4-1 with TRBJ2-4; the D gene is possibly TRBD2 (5 bases). V was shortened by 1 base and J by 13 bases, with 11 bases between the two germline ends. Germline CDR1 MGHRA, CDR2 YSYEKL. CDR3 size: 12 residues. CDR3 loop: CASSQVGSGQYF. In DNA, the CDR3 is TGCGCCAGCAGCCAAGTCGGGTCGGGGCAGTACTTC.

The chain joins TRBV5-1 to TRBJ2-3; TRBD2 aligns across 11 bases. The length of the CDR3 is 19 residues. J was trimmed by 2 bases and V by 0 bases; bases with no gene match: 11. In germline, CDR1 is SGHRS, CDR2 YFSETQ. The CDR3 DNA is TGCGCCAGCAGCTTGGCGCTTAAGAGGACTAGCGGGTTCACAGATACGCAGTATTTT. Protein product: CASSLALKRTSGFTDTQYF. The full variable domain, its missing parts supplied by reference TRBV5-1 and TRBJ2-3, is KAGVTQTPRYLIKTRGQQVTLSCSPISGHRSVSWYQQTPGQGLQFLFEYFSETQRNKGNFPGRFSGRQFSNSRSEMNVSTLELGDSALYLCASSLALKRTSGFTDTQYFGPGTRLTVL.

This clonotype was counted a few times. This sequence joins TRBV27 and TRBJ2-3; D is undetermined. The CDR3 sequence is 15 residues long. V was clipped by 3 bases and J by 3 bases, with 13 bases between them. The V gene's germline CDR1 is MNHEY and CDR2 SMNVEV (reference sequence). CDR3 sequence: CASSFSSPWTDTQYF. The CDR3 DNA reads TGTGCCAGCAGTTTTTCCAGTCCCTGGACAGATACGCAGTATTTT.

J is TRBJ2-3 and V is TRBV24-1; no clear D. The length of the CDR3 is 13 residues. Trimming shortened V by 0 bases and J by 6 bases, and 6 bases separated the two germline ends. Germline CDR1 reads KGHDR; CDR2 reads SFDVKD. This CDR3 reads CATSDLDRDTQYF. For the CDR3, the DNA is TGTGCCACCAGTGATTTGGACCGGGATACGCAGTATTTT.

The rearrangement joins TRBV11-1 to TRBJ1-2, with 7 bases that match TRBD1. V shed 4 bases and J 7 bases; nucleotides not matched to a gene: 6. The germline gives CDR1 SGHAT, CDR2 FQDESV (reference sequence). This CDR3 is built from 13 residues. The CDR3 DNA reads as TGTGCCAGCAGCTCACACCGGGACAGTGGCTACACCTTC. This encodes CASSSHRDSGYTF.

The CDR3 DNA reads TGTGCCAGCAGCTTAGCGGCGGGAGGGCCTATAGATACGCAGTATTTT. This encodes CASSLAAGGPIDTQYF. This sequence joins TRBV7-2 and TRBJ2-3; 9 nucleotides line up with TRBD2. Germline-derived CDR1 and CDR2 are SGHTA and FQGNSA. This CDR3 is 16 amino acids long. V lost 0 bases and J lost 5; bases outside the gene matches: 6.

The chain couples TRBV10-3 to TRBJ2-3; possible D gene TRBD1, 6 bases. The V end was cut by 10 bases, the J end by 0 bases, with 17 bases between. Germline assignment: CDR1 ENHRY and CDR2 SYGVKD. The CDR3 loop spans 15 amino acids. This chain's CDR3 is CATRGQTTSTDTQYF. The CDR3 DNA is TGTGCCACCCGAGGACAGACTACTAGCACAGATACGCAGTATTTT.

The gene calls are TRBV27 and TRBJ2-7; perhaps TRBD1 as D (6 bases). Trimming removed 7 bases at V and 7 bases at J, with 23 bases between. Germline CDR1 and CDR2: MNHEY and SMNVEV (reference sequence). CDR3 length: 15 amino acids. The CDR3 here is CASTTWQGRIDEQYF. CDR3 bases: TGTGCCAGCACCACATGGCAGGGGCGTATCGATGAGCAGTACTTC.

This clonotype was counted only a few times. CDR3 DNA sequence: TGTGCCAGCAGTTCGGGGACAACTGGCGCCAAAAACATTCAGTACTTC. Translated, it gives CASSSGTTGAKNIQYF. The rearrangement joins TRBV6-5 to TRBJ2-4, with D maybe TRBD1 (6 bases). V shed 4 bases and J shed 1 base, with 14 bases lying between them. Germline-derived CDR1 and CDR2 are MNHEY and SVGAGI. The CDR3 totals 16 residues.

This clonotype has more than one count but fewer than ten. The chain links TRBV7-9 to TRBJ2-5, with D uncertain. The CDR3 consists of 15 residues. CDR1 is SEHNR and CDR2 is FQNEAQ in the germline V gene (reference sequence). V was cut by 3 bases and J by 5 bases, with 16 bases left in between. CDR3: CASSFGYIRYETQYF. For the CDR3, the DNA is TGTGCCAGCAGCTTTGGTTACATCCGGTACGAGACCCAGTACTTC.

A word on this clonotype: One end of the junction is discordant with germline, which a read error may explain. This rearrangement joins TRBV3-1 to TRBJ2-1; 7 nucleotides match TRBD2. This CDR3 has 17 amino acids. Germline CDR1 and CDR2: LGHDT and YNNKEL (reference sequence). The CDR3 DNA is TGTGCCAGCAGCCAGGGACTACCCTCGGGTTCCTACAGTGAGCAGTTCTTC. Translating gives CASSQGLPSGSYSEQFF.

The rearrangement uses TRBV7-9 and TRBJ2-1, with 11 bases fitting TRBD2. The CDR3 has 16 residues. Per germline, CDR1 SEHNR and CDR2 FQNEAQ (reference sequence). V was clipped by 1 base and J by 8 bases; unmatched bases: 7. This chain's CDR3 is CASSLGWTSGWDEQFF. Written as DNA, the CDR3 is TGTGCCAGCAGCTTAGGCTGGACTAGCGGGTGGGATGAGCAGTTCTTC.

The sample holds a few counts of this clonotype. The chain joins TRBV9 to TRBJ1-1; no reliable D call. CDR3 length equals 14 residues. CDR1 is SGDLS, CDR2 YYNGEE, per germline. The ends were cut back, 0 bases at V and 1 base at J, with 7 bases in the middle. CDR3 region: CASSVAAANTEAFF. CDR3 DNA sequence: TGTGCCAGCAGCGTAGCGGCGGCGAACACTGAAGCTTTCTTT.

V gene TRBV2 combines with J gene TRBJ1-2, with 7 nucleotides matching TRBD1. V trimming: 4 bases; J trimming: 8 bases; junction bases outside the gene matches: 10. Germline V lookup: CDR1 SNHLY, CDR2 FYNNEI. The CDR3 runs to 14 residues. CDR3 residues: CASSVNRGPDGYTF. CDR3 sequence (DNA): TGTGCCAGCAGTGTGAATAGGGGGCCGGACGGCTACACCTTC.

CDR3 residues: CASSKAWLASSYNEQFF. As DNA, the CDR3 is TGTGCCAGCAGCAAGGCTTGGCTAGCGAGCTCCTACAATGAGCAGTTCTTC. V and J are TRBV21-1 and TRBJ2-1. TRBV21-1 is annotated as a pseudogene. This CDR3 is built from 17 residues.

The chain uses TRBV7-2 and TRBJ2-2, with a possible D match to TRBD2 (6 bases). The germline V gene encodes CDR1 SGHTA and CDR2 FQGNSA. This CDR3 is 17 amino acids long. Trimming pared 2 bases from V and 0 bases from J, leaving 13 bases between. The CDR3 coding sequence is TGTGCCAGCAGCTTAAGGTGGCGGGACCCGAACACCGGGGAGCTGTTTTTT. As protein: CASSLRWRDPNTGELFF. The complete variable domain, with remaining parts taken from reference TRBV7-2 and TRBJ2-2, reads GAGVSQSPSNKVTEKGKDVELRCDPISGHTALYWYRQSLGQGLEFLIYFQGNSAPDKSGLPSDRFSAERTGGSVSTLTIQRTQQEDSAVYLCASSLRWRDPNTGELFFGEGSRLTVL.

This clonotype was counted at least ten times. J is TRBJ2-7 and V is TRBV6-5; unclear D gene. CDR1 and CDR2 (germline): MNHEY, SVGAGI. The germline V and J ends were trimmed by 5 bases and 2 bases, with 7 bases remaining between them. The CDR3 length is 12 residues. CDR3 sequence (DNA): TGTGCCAGCAGTGACCCTGCCTACGAGCAGTACTTC. Amino acids: CASSDPAYEQYF.

The gene calls are TRBV5-1 and TRBJ1-1; TRBD1 matches 7 bases. With V trimmed by 2 bases and J by 3 bases, 4 bases remained unmatched. CDR1 SGHRS and CDR2 YFSETQ come from the germline V gene. The CDR3 contains 14 residues. The CDR3 DNA reads as TGCGCCAGCAGCTTTGAGACAGGGTACACTGAAGCTTTCTTT. It yields the protein CASSFETGYTEAFF.

Only a few counts were recorded for this clonotype. The CDR3 bases are TGTGCCAGCAGTTATTACGGGGGGTCAGATACGCAGTATTTT. Protein product: CASSYYGGSDTQYF. The chain couples TRBV6-6 to TRBJ2-3; TRBD2 aligns across 7 bases. The CDR3 length is 14 residues. The germline V gene has CDR1 MNHNY and CDR2 SVGAGI (reference sequence). The V gene end was trimmed by 3 bases and the J gene end by 4 bases; junction bases not matched to a gene: 4.

This clonotype was recorded once. The rearrangement joins TRBV11-2 to TRBJ2-4; D remains ambiguous. The J call may not be correct, given that the DNA end is closer to TRBJ2-7. From germline, CDR1 is SGHAT and CDR2 FQNNGV. The length of the CDR3 is 13 residues. The CDR3 loop reads CASSYTDGYEQYF. Written as DNA, the CDR3 is TGTGCCAGCAGCTATACGGACGGGTACGAGCAGTACTTC.

Remarks on this clonotype: The junction differs from germline at one of its ends, possibly a read error. The chain employs TRBV6-5 and TRBJ2-5; TRBD1 agrees at 7 bases. The CDR3 length is 13 residues. Germline V gives CDR1 MNHEY, CDR2 SVGAGI. The CDR3 bases are TGTGCCAGCAGTTACACCCACCGGGACAGATCTGACTTC. Translating it yields CASSYTHRDRSDF.

This clonotype was detected only a few times. The gene calls are TRBV20-1 and TRBJ2-1, with D possibly matching TRBD2 (6 bases). This CDR3 has 14 residues. The V end lost 1 base, the J end lost 8 bases, and 15 bases lay between the germline ends. Germline V lookup: CDR1 DFQATT, CDR2 SNEGSKA (reference sequence). CDR3 nucleotides: TGCAGTGCTAGAGTGAGCGGGCCTGGCGATGAGCAGTTCTTC. Protein product: CSARVSGPGDEQFF.

The chain combines TRBV19 with TRBJ2-1; the D call may be TRBD1 or TRBD2 (5 bases each). Germline-derived CDR1 and CDR2 are LNHDA and SQIVND (reference sequence). The V end was cut by 3 bases, the J end by 12 bases, with 21 bases between. This CDR3 is built from 15 residues. Here the CDR3 DNA reads TGTGCCAGTAGTATGGGGGACCAGTTTGCAAGGAGGCAGTTCTTC. It codes for CASSMGDQFARRQFF.